These 20 T cell receptor beta chains originate from one sample sequenced in a study of OX40 agonist ivuxolimab in advanced cancers. Libraries were constructed by the immunoSEQ multiplex PCR assay. The immuneACCESS repertoire file appears here via TCRdb, limited to in-frame rearrangements. These files lack a portion of the clones; in checked studies, under half of the deficit traces to unresolved V genes, and the cause of the others is not known. The sample table lists tens of thousands of clones, over 75% of them with a count of one. The leading ten clones occupy more than 4.5% of the sample. The sample consisted of CD4+ or CD8+ T cells sorted from blood, taken in a trial of the OX40 agonist ivuxolimab. All receptors derive from an adult with an advanced solid tumor such as melanoma, head and neck, liver or kidney cancer.

Details on this clone: At one of its ends the junction is not consistent with the germline gene, which may arise from a read error. The chain is built from TRBV3-1 (or the pseudogene TRBV3-2) and TRBJ2-1; unclear D gene. The CDR3 is 9 amino acids. The germline V gene has CDR1 LGHDT and CDR2 YNNKEL (reference sequence). CDR3 in DNA: TGTGCCAGCAGTAAAAGGCGCCTCTTC. It translates to CASSKRRLF.

The chain has TRBV29-1 and TRBJ2-7; TRBD1 aligns across 7 bases. The CDR3 runs to 11 residues. Germline CDR1 and CDR2: SQVTM and ANQGSEA. The V gene end was trimmed by 6 bases and the J gene end by 6 bases; junction bases not matched to a gene: 5. The CDR3 sequence: CSVVTGIEQYF. The DNA for the CDR3 is TGCAGCGTAGTGACAGGGATCGAGCAGTACTTC.

A single count supports this clone. The rearrangement joins TRBV28 to TRBJ2-6, with D perhaps TRBD1 (6 bases). Deletions cut 5 bases from V and 2 bases from J, with 10 bases between. In germline, CDR1 is MDHEN, CDR2 SYDVKM. The CDR3 has 15 residues. CDR3 loop: CASSPNRAGANVLTF. Written as DNA, the CDR3 is TGTGCCAGCAGTCCTAACAGGGCTGGGGCCAACGTCCTGACTTTC.

The chain carries TRBV6-5 and TRBJ1-1; 12 bases are a match to TRBD1. The CDR3 has 15 residues. CDR1 is MNHEY and CDR2 is SVGAGI in the germline V gene. V lost 4 bases, J lost 6 bases, and 6 bases stayed unmatched. DNA for the CDR3: TGTGCCAGCAGTTCGGGACAGGGGGCGGTAGCTGAAGCTTTCTTT. Translating it yields CASSSGQGAVAEAFF.

Points on this clone: One end of the junction does not line up with germline, which may come from a read error. The chain joins TRBV7-7 to TRBJ1-2, with D perhaps matching TRBD1 (6 bases). There are 13 residues in the CDR3. CDR1 and CDR2 from the germline V gene are SSHAT and FNYEAQ (reference sequence). The CDR3 DNA reads TGTGCTAGCAGCTTAGCGCACGGGGGCGGCTACACCTTC. Translated: CASSLAHGGGYTF. The full variable domain, in which reference TRBV7-7 and TRBJ1-2 provide the parts outside the CDR3, is GAGVSQSPRYKVTKRGQDVTLRCDPISSHATLYWYQQALGQGPEFLTYFNYEAQPDKSGLPSDRFSAERPEGSISTLTIQRTEQRDSAMYRCASSLAHGGGYTFGSGTRLTVV.

V usage is TRBV7-8 and J usage is TRBJ2-6, with D uncertain. This CDR3 has 14 amino acids. Germline lookup yields CDR1 SGHVS and CDR2 FQNEAQ. Deletions cut 5 bases from V and 2 bases from J, with 7 bases between. CDR3 amino acids: CASSLRTGANVLTF. CDR3 sequence (DNA): TGTGCCAGCAGCCTAAGGACTGGGGCCAACGTCCTGACTTTC. The full variable domain, rest sourced from reference TRBV7-8 and TRBJ2-6, is GAGVSQSPRYKVAKRGQDVALRCDPISGHVSLFWYQQALGQGPEFLTYFQNEAQLDKSGLPSDRFFAERPEGSVSTLKIQRTQQEDSAVYLCASSLRTGANVLTFGAGSRLTVL.

The J gene is TRBJ1-3, the V gene TRBV2; the D gene is possibly TRBD1 (5 bases). Germline V gene sequence: CDR1 SNHLY, CDR2 FYNNEI. Trimming shortened V by 4 bases and J by 1 base, and 14 bases separated the two germline ends. The CDR3 spans 16 residues. Written as DNA, the CDR3 is TGTGCCAGCAGTGTTGTGGGGCCGCTATCTGGAAACACCATATATTTT. Its translation: CASSVVGPLSGNTIYF.

V is TRBV28 and J is TRBJ1-4; perhaps TRBD1 as D (6 bases). Looked up from germline, CDR1 is MDHEN and CDR2 is SYDVKM. Trimming took off 4 bases at V and 8 bases at J, with 17 bases between the two ends. The CDR3 contains 15 residues. The CDR3 bases are TGTGCCAGCAGTTCAATCGGGGGCCTGTGGGAAAAACTGTTTTTT. It encodes CASSSIGGLWEKLFF.

This chain connects TRBV6-1 to TRBJ2-7; perhaps TRBD1 as D (6 bases). Trimming shortened V by 6 bases and J by 7 bases, and 10 bases separated the two germline ends. This CDR3 spans 11 amino acids. Germline assignment: CDR1 MNHNS and CDR2 SASEGT. In DNA, the CDR3 is TGTGCCAGCAGAAGACAGGCAGAGCAGTACTTC. Protein sequence: CASRRQAEQYF.

The V and J genes are TRBV5-1 and TRBJ2-2; D may be TRBD1 (6 bases). The V end was cut by 4 bases, the J end by 2 bases, with 9 bases between. CDR1 is SGHRS and CDR2 is YFSETQ in the germline V gene. This CDR3 spans 14 amino acids. In DNA form, the CDR3 reads TGCGCCAGCAGCCCGGGACACAACACCGGGGAGCTGTTTTTT. Translated, it gives CASSPGHNTGELFF. The full variable domain, its missing parts supplied by reference TRBV5-1 and TRBJ2-2, is KAGVTQTPRYLIKTRGQQVTLSCSPISGHRSVSWYQQTPGQGLQFLFEYFSETQRNKGNFPGRFSGRQFSNSRSEMNVSTLELGDSALYLCASSPGHNTGELFFGEGSRLTVL.

V usage is TRBV11-3 and J usage is TRBJ2-1; weak D call: TRBD1 (5 bases). V was clipped by 0 bases and J by 15 bases, with 12 bases between them. Looked up from germline, CDR1 is SGHNT and CDR2 is YENEEA. The CDR3 is 12 amino acids. CDR3 amino acids: CASSLDGRAPFF. The CDR3 nucleotides are TGTGCCAGCAGCTTAGACGGCAGGGCTCCGTTCTTC.

This sequence joins TRBV5-5 and TRBJ1-2; no reliable D call. CDR1 SGHKS and CDR2 YYEKEE come from the germline V gene (reference sequence). V dropped 3 bases and J dropped 6 bases, with 12 bases sitting between them. The CDR3 covers 13 residues. In DNA form, the CDR3 reads TGTGCCAGCAGCTCGCCCGGGGTGCATGGCTACACCTTC. This sequence encodes CASSSPGVHGYTF.

The rearrangement uses TRBV7-2 and TRBJ2-5; the D is unclear. Germline CDR1 and CDR2: SGHTA and FQGNSA. V was trimmed by 1 base and J by 4 bases, leaving 16 bases between them. The CDR3 is 16 amino acids. The CDR3 is CASSLVRMGGSETQYF. CDR3 sequence (DNA): TGTGCCAGCAGCTTAGTACGGATGGGTGGCTCAGAGACCCAGTACTTC. The variable domain in full, completed from reference TRBV7-2 and TRBJ2-5, reads GAGVSQSPSNKVTEKGKDVELRCDPISGHTALYWYRQSLGQGLEFLIYFQGNSAPDKSGLPSDRFSAERTGGSVSTLTIQRTQQEDSAVYLCASSLVRMGGSETQYFGPGTRLLVL.

CDR3 residues: CASSQAGQGAKTEAFF. The CDR3 nucleotides read TGCGCCAGCAGCCAAGCGGGACAGGGGGCTAAAACTGAAGCTTTCTTT. This sequence joins TRBV4-3 and TRBJ1-1; 12 bases align to TRBD1. V lost 1 base, J lost 5 bases, and 5 bases stayed unmatched. This CDR3 has 16 amino acids. The germline V gene encodes CDR1 LGHNA and CDR2 YSLEER.

The rearrangement joins TRBV10-3 to TRBJ2-1, with D possibly TRBD2 on 7 matching bases. The CDR3 totals 19 residues. Between the trimmed V and J ends, which lost 1 base and 6 bases, there was a span of 25 bases. Per the germline V gene, CDR1 is ENHRY and CDR2 is SYGVKD. The CDR3 DNA sequence: TGTGCCATCAGTGAGTTGGGGGCTAGCGGAGCACAGGTGGTCAATGAGCAGTTCTTC. This gives the protein CAISELGASGAQVVNEQFF.

This clone occurred once. J is TRBJ2-5 and V is TRBV6-5; the match to TRBD1 covers 7 bases. V gave up 6 bases and J gave up 4 bases; unmatched junction bases: 8. The CDR3 is made up of 14 amino acids. Germline values: CDR1 MNHEY, CDR2 SVGAGI. CDR3 residues: CASRPLGGRETQYF. The CDR3 bases are TGTGCCAGCAGACCGCTAGGGGGCAGAGAGACCCAGTACTTC.

This chain connects TRBV6-5 to TRBJ1-2; 7 bases agree with TRBD1. The CDR3 runs to 14 residues. The J segment lost 4 bases and the V segment lost 4 bases, leaving 6 bases of the junction unmatched. Per the germline V gene, CDR1 is MNHEY and CDR2 is SVGAGI. CDR3 nucleotides: TGTGCCAGCAGTTCACAGGGGTTCCCCTATGGCTACACCTTC. It codes for CASSSQGFPYGYTF.

The chain carries TRBV14 and TRBJ1-4, with D unclear. Trimming pared 2 bases from V and 0 bases from J, leaving 10 bases between. The CDR3 length is 16 residues. CDR1 and CDR2 from the germline V gene are SGHDN and FVKESK. In nucleotides, the CDR3 is TGTGCCAGCAGCCAAATGGGTTTTGCAACTAATGAAAAACTGTTTTTT. Amino acids: CASSQMGFATNEKLFF. The full variable domain, with the rest looked up from reference TRBV14 and TRBJ1-4, is EAGVTQFPSHSVIEKGQTVTLRCDPISGHDNLYWYRRVMGKEIKFLLHFVKESKQDESGMPNNRFLAERTGGTYSTLKVQPAELEDSGVYFCASSQMGFATNEKLFFGSGTQLSVL.

The chain joins TRBV28 to TRBJ2-5; no definite D call. The CDR3 is 14 residues long. Germline V gives CDR1 MDHEN, CDR2 SYDVKM. Trimming took off 7 bases at V and 0 bases at J, with 12 bases between the two ends. CDR3 in amino acids: CASTTRRNQETQYF. The DNA for the CDR3 is TGTGCCAGCACCACAAGACGGAACCAAGAGACCCAGTACTTC. The full variable domain, in which reference TRBV28 and TRBJ2-5 provide the parts outside the CDR3, is DVKVTQSSRYLVKRTGEKVFLECVQDMDHENMFWYRQDPGLGLRLIYFSYDVKMKEKGDIPEGYSVSREKKERFSLILESASTNQTSMYLCASTTRRNQETQYFGPGTRLLVL.

Here the CDR3 reads CASSPSLTRGLYEQYF. The DNA of the CDR3 is TGTGCCAGCAGCCCGAGTTTAACCAGGGGGCTCTACGAGCAGTACTTC. The J gene is TRBJ2-7, the V gene TRBV14; 8 bases are shared with TRBD1. V dropped 4 bases and J dropped 3; count of bases not matched to a gene: 11. Germline V gene data show CDR1 as SGHDN and CDR2 as FVKESK. This CDR3 region has 16 residues.